This record concerns one TCR beta chain sequence. Its cognate antigen is unknown. Profiling relied on immunoSEQ multiplex PCR, and the TCRdb table lists in-frame clones only, not all of them. The sample yields roughly 110,000 clones, roughly 85% seen once. This sample stems from a study of T cell responses to AZD1222 COVID-19 vaccine. The CDR3 loop spans 14 amino acids. CDR1 SNHLY and CDR2 FYNNEI come from the germline V gene. Germline trimming cut 6 bases from V and 6 bases from J; bases unmatched to any gene: 10. Study-wide findings and caveats: Repertoire sampling was restricted to post-peak T cell response timepoints.

The sequencing used peripheral blood, collected 28 days after the second AZD1222 dose. The TCR originated in an adult who received the AZD1222 COVID-19 vaccine. V usage is TRBV2 and J usage is TRBJ2-7, with 8 bases that match TRBD1. CDR3 in DNA: TGTGCCAGCAGCTCGGACAGGGCCGCCGGCGAGCAGTACTTC. This encodes CASSSDRAAGEQYF.